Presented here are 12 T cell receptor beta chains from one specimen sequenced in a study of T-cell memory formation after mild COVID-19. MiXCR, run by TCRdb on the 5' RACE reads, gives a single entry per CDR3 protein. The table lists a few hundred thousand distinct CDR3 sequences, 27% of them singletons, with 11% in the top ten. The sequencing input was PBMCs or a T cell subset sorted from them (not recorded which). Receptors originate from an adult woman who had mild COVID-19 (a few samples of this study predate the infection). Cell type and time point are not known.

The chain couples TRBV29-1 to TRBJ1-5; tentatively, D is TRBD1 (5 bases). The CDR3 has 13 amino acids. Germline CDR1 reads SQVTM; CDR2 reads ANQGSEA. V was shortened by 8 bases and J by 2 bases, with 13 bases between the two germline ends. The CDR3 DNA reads TGCAGCACGGGGGAGGCGGGCAATCAGCCCCAGCATTTT. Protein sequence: CSTGEAGNQPQHF.

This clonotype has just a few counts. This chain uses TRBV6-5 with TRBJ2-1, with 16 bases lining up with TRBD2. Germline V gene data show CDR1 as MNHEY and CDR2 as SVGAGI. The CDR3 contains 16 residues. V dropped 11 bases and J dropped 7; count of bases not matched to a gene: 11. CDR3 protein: CAVGTSGRDGKNEQFF. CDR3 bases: TGTGCCGTTGGGACTAGCGGGAGGGATGGGAAGAATGAGCAGTTCTTC.

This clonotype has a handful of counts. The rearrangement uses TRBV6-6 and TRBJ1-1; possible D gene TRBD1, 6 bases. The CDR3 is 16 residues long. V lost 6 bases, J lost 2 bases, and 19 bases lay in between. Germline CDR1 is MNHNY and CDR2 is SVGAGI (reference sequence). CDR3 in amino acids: CASRIQDRNSNTEAFF. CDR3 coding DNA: TGTGCCAGCAGAATACAGGACAGAAACTCCAACACTGAAGCTTTCTTT.

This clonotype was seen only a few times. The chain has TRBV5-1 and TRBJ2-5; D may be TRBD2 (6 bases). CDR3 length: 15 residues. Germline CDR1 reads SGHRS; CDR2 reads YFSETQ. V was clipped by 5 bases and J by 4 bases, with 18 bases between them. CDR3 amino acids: CASSGGTSGGETQYF. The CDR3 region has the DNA TGCGCCAGCAGTGGGGGGACTTCAGGAGGAGAGACCCAGTACTTC.

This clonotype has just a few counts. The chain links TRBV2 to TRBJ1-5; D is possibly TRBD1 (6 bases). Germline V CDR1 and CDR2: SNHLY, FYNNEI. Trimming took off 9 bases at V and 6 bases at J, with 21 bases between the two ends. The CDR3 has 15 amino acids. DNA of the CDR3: TGTGCCAGTCAACAACGACAGGTATTCGGTCAGCCCCAGCATTTT. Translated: CASQQRQVFGQPQHF.

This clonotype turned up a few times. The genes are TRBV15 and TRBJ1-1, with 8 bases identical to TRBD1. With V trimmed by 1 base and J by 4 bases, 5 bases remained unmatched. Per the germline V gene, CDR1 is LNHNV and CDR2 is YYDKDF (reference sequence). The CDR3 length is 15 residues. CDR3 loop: CATSRVRDRGTEAFF. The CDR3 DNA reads TGTGCCACCAGCAGAGTAAGAGACAGGGGCACTGAAGCTTTCTTT.

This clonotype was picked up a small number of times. CDR3 nucleotides: TGCAGCGTTGAGCGACAGGGTTACGAGCAGTACTTC. Protein product: CSVERQGYEQYF. The chain is built from TRBV29-1 and TRBJ2-7; TRBD1 matches at 7 bases. The V segment lost 3 bases and the J segment 4 bases; nucleotides outside the gene matches: 3. The CDR3 length is 12 residues. The germline V gene has CDR1 SQVTM and CDR2 ANQGSEA.

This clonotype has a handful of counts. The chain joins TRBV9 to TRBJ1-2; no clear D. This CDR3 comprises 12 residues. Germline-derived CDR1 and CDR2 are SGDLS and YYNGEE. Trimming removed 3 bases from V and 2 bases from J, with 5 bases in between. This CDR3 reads CASSALNYGYTF. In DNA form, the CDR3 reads TGTGCCAGCAGCGCCTTGAACTATGGCTACACCTTC.

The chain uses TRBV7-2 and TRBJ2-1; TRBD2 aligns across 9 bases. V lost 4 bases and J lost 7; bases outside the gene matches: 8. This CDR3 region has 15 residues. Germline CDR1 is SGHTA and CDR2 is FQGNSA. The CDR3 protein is CASSSVAGARNEQFF. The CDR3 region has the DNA TGTGCCAGCAGCTCCGTAGCGGGAGCTAGGAATGAGCAGTTCTTC.

The DNA for the CDR3 is TGTGCCAACCTCGATGGGGGTCAAGGCTACACCTTC. Translation gives CANLDGGQGYTF. The genes are TRBV27 and TRBJ1-2, with D possibly being TRBD1 (5 bases). V was pared by 10 bases and J by 8 bases, with 17 bases between. Germline V gene lookup returns CDR1 MNHEY and CDR2 SMNVEV (reference sequence). The CDR3 length is 12 residues.

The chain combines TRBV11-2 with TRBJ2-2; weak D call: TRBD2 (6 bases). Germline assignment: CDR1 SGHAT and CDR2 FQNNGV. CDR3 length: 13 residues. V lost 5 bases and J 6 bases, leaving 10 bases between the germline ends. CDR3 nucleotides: TGTGCCAGCAGCGTCGGGAGCCCCGGGGAGCTGTTTTTT. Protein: CASSVGSPGELFF.

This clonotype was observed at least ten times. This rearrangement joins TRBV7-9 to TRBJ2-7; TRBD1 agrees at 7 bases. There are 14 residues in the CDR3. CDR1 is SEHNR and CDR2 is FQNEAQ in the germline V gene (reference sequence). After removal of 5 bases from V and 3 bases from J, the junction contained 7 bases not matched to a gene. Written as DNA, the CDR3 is TGTGCCAGCAGCCTACAGGGGATGAGCTACGAGCAGTACTTC. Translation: CASSLQGMSYEQYF.